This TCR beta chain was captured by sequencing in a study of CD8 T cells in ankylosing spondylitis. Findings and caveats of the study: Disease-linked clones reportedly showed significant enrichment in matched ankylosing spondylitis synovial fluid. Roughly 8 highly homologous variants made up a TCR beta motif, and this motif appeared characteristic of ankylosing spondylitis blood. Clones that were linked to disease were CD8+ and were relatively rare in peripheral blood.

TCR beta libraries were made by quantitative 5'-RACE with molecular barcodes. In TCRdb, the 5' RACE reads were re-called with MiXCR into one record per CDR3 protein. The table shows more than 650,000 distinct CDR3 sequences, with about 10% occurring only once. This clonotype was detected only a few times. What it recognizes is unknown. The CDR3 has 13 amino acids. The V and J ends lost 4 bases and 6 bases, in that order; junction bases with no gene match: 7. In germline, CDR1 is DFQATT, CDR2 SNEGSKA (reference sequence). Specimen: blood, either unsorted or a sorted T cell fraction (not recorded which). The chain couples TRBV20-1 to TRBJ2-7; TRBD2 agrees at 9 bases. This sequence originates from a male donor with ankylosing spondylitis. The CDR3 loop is CSATGLAGFEQYF. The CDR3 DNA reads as TGCAGTGCTACCGGGCTAGCGGGGTTCGAGCAGTACTTC.